These 20 T cell receptor beta chains share one sample of origin, sequenced in a study of OX40 agonist ivuxolimab in advanced cancers. Receptors were amplified or captured by the immunoSEQ multiplex PCR assay. Held by TCRdb, this immuneACCESS table contains in-frame sequences only and omits some clones. Under half of the omission traces to an unresolved V gene where checked; the cause of the rest is unknown. In all, the sample holds under 70,000 clones, and roughly 86% of those were seen once. 0.9% to 1.2% of the sample is taken by the ten largest. Sequenced material: CD4+ or CD8+ T cells sorted from blood, taken in a trial of the OX40 agonist ivuxolimab. The receptors were gathered from an adult with an advanced solid tumor such as melanoma, head and neck, liver or kidney cancer.

The rearrangement joins TRBV2 to TRBJ2-3; TRBD1 agrees at 7 bases. Per the germline V gene, CDR1 is SNHLY and CDR2 is FYNNEI. Trimming removed 8 bases from V and 2 bases from J; junction bases left unmatched: 10. CDR3 length: 15 residues. The CDR3 DNA reads as TGTGCCAGCCATGACAGGGATCCATTCACAGATACGCAGTATTTT. Translating it yields CASHDRDPFTDTQYF. Using reference TRBV2 and TRBJ2-3 for the parts outside the CDR3, the full variable domain is EPEVTQTPSHQVTQMGQEVILRCVPISNHLYFYWYRQILGQKVEFLVSFYNNEISEKSEIFDDQFSVERPDGSNFTLKIRSTKLEDSAMYFCASHDRDPFTDTQYFGPGTRLTVL.

The genes are TRBV2 and TRBJ2-2, with 7 bases identical to TRBD1. The junction had 11 bases not matched to a gene; V was cut back by 6 bases and J by 1 base. Per germline, CDR1 SNHLY and CDR2 FYNNEI. This CDR3 spans 17 amino acids. In DNA, the CDR3 is TGTGCCAGCAGATCCTCCGGGACAGCTAAGAACACCGGGGAGCTGTTTTTT. Amino acid sequence: CASRSSGTAKNTGELFF. The variable domain in full, completed from reference TRBV2 and TRBJ2-2, reads EPEVTQTPSHQVTQMGQEVILRCVPISNHLYFYWYRQILGQKVEFLVSFYNNEISEKSEIFDDQFSVERPDGSNFTLKIRSTKLEDSAMYFCASRSSGTAKNTGELFFGEGSRLTVL.

This clone showed up just once. CDR3: CASSGTSGVSYEQYF. The CDR3 coding sequence is TGTGCCAGCAGTGGGACTAGCGGGGTTTCCTACGAGCAGTACTTC. This chain uses TRBV28 with TRBJ2-7; TRBD2 matches 13 bases. Germline V lookup: CDR1 MDHEN, CDR2 SYDVKM. V lost 5 bases, J lost 1 base, and 2 bases stayed unmatched. The CDR3 is 15 amino acids.

The chain links TRBV7-9 to TRBJ2-4; possibly TRBD2 for D (6 bases). Trimming stripped 1 base from V and 6 bases from J, with 22 bases between. Germline lookup yields CDR1 SEHNR and CDR2 FQNEAQ (reference sequence). The CDR3 has 18 residues. The CDR3 protein is CASSLGSHAGPSGNIQYF. For the CDR3, the DNA is TGTGCCAGCAGCTTAGGGTCGCACGCGGGGCCCTCGGGAAACATTCAGTACTTC.

J is TRBJ2-2 and V is TRBV11-3; 9 positions match TRBD2. The germline V gene has CDR1 SGHNT and CDR2 YENEEA. The ends lost 3 bases at V and 7 bases at J; junction bases unmatched: 6. This CDR3 is built from 15 residues. CDR3 nucleotides: TGTGCCAGCAGCTTTGACCCTAGCGGGGACGGGGAGCTGTTTTTT. Translation: CASSFDPSGDGELFF. Looking up the rest from reference TRBV11-3 and TRBJ2-2 gives the full variable domain: EAGVVQSPRYKIIEKKQPVAFWCNPISGHNTLYWYLQNLGQGPELLIRYENEEAVDDSQLPKDRFSAERLKGVDSTLKIQPAELGDSAVYLCASSFDPSGDGELFFGEGSRLTVL.

The chain links TRBV4-3 to TRBJ2-1, with 7 bases fitting TRBD2. V was pared by 1 base and J by 10 bases, with 10 bases of the junction left unmatched. The length of the CDR3 is 15 residues. Germline V gene sequence: CDR1 LGHNA, CDR2 YSLEER. In nucleotides, the CDR3 is TGCGCCAGCAGCCAAGGGGGGAGGGGATTGAGCGAGCAGTTCTTC. Its protein product is CASSQGGRGLSEQFF.

This chain joins TRBV7-2 and TRBJ1-1; 7 positions match TRBD1. The V segment lost 0 bases and the J segment 0 bases; nucleotides outside the gene matches: 10. Germline values: CDR1 SGHTA, CDR2 FQGNSA. This CDR3 comprises 18 residues. The CDR3 sequence is CASSLATGLRGMNTEAFF. The CDR3 DNA follows: TGTGCCAGCAGCTTAGCTACGGGACTCAGGGGGATGAACACTGAAGCTTTCTTT.

This clone appeared a single time. The chain employs TRBV5-6 and TRBJ2-3; D remains unclear. Germline CDR1 reads SGHDT; CDR2 reads YYEEEE. This CDR3 region has 11 residues. V gave up 2 bases and J gave up 5 bases, with 3 bases separating them. The CDR3 region has the DNA TGTGCCAGCAGCTTTGGAGATACGCAGTATTTT. Translation: CASSFGDTQYF.

The V and J genes are TRBV7-2 and TRBJ1-2, with TRBD1 matching 8 bases. V was clipped by 5 bases and J by 8 bases; unmatched bases: 13. CDR3 length: 15 residues. Germline assignment: CDR1 SGHTA and CDR2 FQGNSA. In DNA, the CDR3 is TGTGCCAGCAGCAGACCCAGGGGGCAGACGGACGGCTACACCTTC. Translated, it gives CASSRPRGQTDGYTF. Together with reference TRBV7-2 and TRBJ1-2, the CDR3 gives the full variable domain: GAGVSQSPSNKVTEKGKDVELRCDPISGHTALYWYRQSLGQGLEFLIYFQGNSAPDKSGLPSDRFSAERTGGSVSTLTIQRTQQEDSAVYLCASSRPRGQTDGYTFGSGTRLTVV.

The genes are TRBV19 and TRBJ2-2, with 7 bases matching TRBD2. CDR3 length: 14 amino acids. The V segment lost 10 bases and the J segment 6 bases; nucleotides outside the gene matches: 11. Germline lookup yields CDR1 LNHDA and CDR2 SQIVND (reference sequence). As DNA, the CDR3 is TGTGCCACCCAGGAGGGGAGGGCGGCCGGGGAGCTGTTTTTT. Encoded protein: CATQEGRAAGELFF.

The V and J genes are TRBV7-9 and TRBJ1-2; D call uncertain. This CDR3 spans 14 amino acids. The V and J ends lost 1 base and 3 bases respectively, with 9 bases between them. From germline, CDR1 is SEHNR and CDR2 FQNEAQ (reference sequence). The CDR3 sequence is CASSLEGVHYGYTF. Written as DNA, the CDR3 is TGTGCCAGCAGCTTAGAGGGCGTACACTATGGCTACACCTTC.

The genes are TRBV28 and TRBJ2-7; maybe TRBD2 (6 bases). The V end was cut by 2 bases, the J end by 6 bases, with 8 bases between. Germline V gene lookup returns CDR1 MDHEN and CDR2 SYDVKM. The CDR3 has 12 residues. Here the CDR3 DNA reads TGTGCCAGCAGTTTAGGGAGGCGCGAGCAGTACTTC. It yields the protein CASSLGRREQYF. Supplemented by reference TRBV28 and TRBJ2-7, the full variable domain reads DVKVTQSSRYLVKRTGEKVFLECVQDMDHENMFWYRQDPGLGLRLIYFSYDVKMKEKGDIPEGYSVSREKKERFSLILESASTNQTSMYLCASSLGRREQYFGPGTRLTVT.

This clone came up once. The rearrangement uses TRBV27 and TRBJ2-3; 9 nucleotides align to TRBD1. Germline V gene sequence: CDR1 MNHEY, CDR2 SMNVEV (reference sequence). The CDR3 consists of 17 residues. The trim removed 8 bases at V and 0 bases at J, leaving 12 bases unmatched. This CDR3 is CASRFRGTGLSTDTQYF. Written as DNA, the CDR3 is TGTGCCAGCCGGTTTCGGGGGACAGGGCTTAGCACAGATACGCAGTATTTT.

V and J are TRBV18 and TRBJ1-5; D is possibly TRBD1 (5 bases). Trimming took off 3 bases at V and 7 bases at J, with 10 bases between the two ends. The germline V gene has CDR1 KGHSH and CDR2 LQKENI. The CDR3 contains 13 residues. DNA of the CDR3: TGTGCCAGCTCACCCAGGGCGGGCCAGCCCCAGCATTTT. It is translated as CASSPRAGQPQHF. Combining the CDR3 with reference TRBV18 and TRBJ1-5 gives the whole variable domain NAGVMQNPRHLVRRRGQEARLRCSPMKGHSHVYWYRQLPEEGLKFMVYLQKENIIDESGMPKERFSAEFPKEGPSILRIQQVVRGDSAAYFCASSPRAGQPQHFGDGTRLSIL.

This clone was found once. The J gene is TRBJ2-1, the V gene TRBV6-6; possibly TRBD1 for D (5 bases). Per the germline V gene, CDR1 is MNHNY and CDR2 is SVGAGI (reference sequence). CDR3 length equals 14 residues. V lost 2 bases and J lost 8, with 13 bases in between. CDR3 residues: CASSYKSQGYEQFF. The CDR3 DNA follows: TGTGCCAGCAGTTACAAGTCTCAGGGCTATGAGCAGTTCTTC.

The rearrangement links TRBV5-1 to TRBJ2-3; perhaps TRBD2 as D (5 bases). CDR3 length: 14 amino acids. V lost 4 bases and J 3 bases, leaving 12 bases between the germline ends. Per the germline V gene, CDR1 is SGHRS and CDR2 is YFSETQ. The CDR3 DNA sequence: TGCGCCAGCAGCCATACTACGGGGACAGATACGCAGTATTTT. This encodes CASSHTTGTDTQYF.

The rearrangement uses TRBV19 and TRBJ2-6; TRBD1 agrees at 8 bases. V lost 1 base to trimming and J lost 0 bases; unmatched junction nucleotides: 2. Germline values: CDR1 LNHDA, CDR2 SQIVND (reference sequence). The CDR3 runs 17 residues. CDR3 in DNA: TGTGCCAGTAGTATAGGGACAGGGACCTCTGGGGCCAACGTCCTGACTTTC. It specifies CASSIGTGTSGANVLTF.

In this sample, this clone turned up a few times. The chain couples TRBV5-5 to TRBJ2-7; the D is unclear. V was clipped by 0 bases and J by 7 bases, with 11 bases between them. CDR3 length: 13 amino acids. Germline assignment: CDR1 SGHKS and CDR2 YYEKEE (reference sequence). The CDR3 loop is CASSLARRREQYF. CDR3 nucleotides: TGTGCCAGCAGCTTGGCGAGAAGACGGGAGCAGTACTTC.

The chain combines TRBV28 with TRBJ2-7; D gene unclear. The CDR3 has 14 amino acids. Germline CDR1 reads MDHEN; CDR2 reads SYDVKM. Trimming stripped 1 base from V and 2 bases from J, with 9 bases between. DNA for the CDR3: TGTGCCAGCAGTTTATTGGGCAATACCTACGAGCAGTACTTC. This codes for CASSLLGNTYEQYF. Together with reference TRBV28 and TRBJ2-7, the CDR3 gives the full variable domain: DVKVTQSSRYLVKRTGEKVFLECVQDMDHENMFWYRQDPGLGLRLIYFSYDVKMKEKGDIPEGYSVSREKKERFSLILESASTNQTSMYLCASSLLGNTYEQYFGPGTRLTVT.

A single count supports this clone. The chain links TRBV20-1 to TRBJ2-3; unclear D gene. CDR1 and CDR2 (germline): DFQATT, SNEGSKA (reference sequence). The V gene lost 8 bases and the J gene lost 7 bases, with 13 bases spanning the gap. The CDR3 extends over 11 amino acids. The chain's CDR3 is CSNHFMNTQYF. The DNA for the CDR3 is TGCAGTAACCATTTTATGAATACGCAGTATTTT.